Following are 11 T cell receptor beta chains from one sample sequenced in a study of T cells in Graves' hyperthyroidism and ophthalmopathy. Researchers took RNA transcripts and amplified the TCR beta CDR3 regions from them. A first-round RT-PCR of the TCR CDR3 used the HTBI primer set. TCRdb fed the multiplex PCR reads into MiXCR, producing one record per CDR3 protein. This table holds more than 550,000 distinct CDR3 sequences, over 15% found once. The sample comprised blood. The receptor set was obtained from a woman between 45 and 60 years old with Graves' hyperthyroidism that later progressed to Graves' ophthalmopathy.

The CDR3 sequence: CASSVDGGGANEQFF. CDR3 DNA sequence: TGTGCCAGCAGTGTTGATGGCGGGGGGGCCAATGAGCAGTTCTTC. The chain uses TRBV6-1 and TRBJ2-1; TRBD2 matches 9 bases. The CDR3 has 15 residues. V was clipped by 4 bases and J by 6 bases; unmatched bases: 7. Germline values: CDR1 MNHNS, CDR2 SASEGT.

The chain recombines TRBV19 with TRBJ2-7; D unclear. Germline V CDR1 and CDR2: LNHDA, SQIVND (reference sequence). V was cut by 5 bases and J by 3 bases, with 14 bases left in between. This CDR3 comprises 14 residues. CDR3 in DNA: TGTGCCAGTAGTTACGATTACAGAGGCTACGAGCAGTACTTC. It translates to CASSYDYRGYEQYF.

J is TRBJ1-1 and V is TRBV13; D remains ambiguous. The germline gives CDR1 PRHDT, CDR2 FYEKMQ (reference sequence). The CDR3 has 15 amino acids. V gave up 5 bases and J gave up 4 bases, with 17 bases separating them. The CDR3 loop is CASSRNPGFGTEAFF. CDR3 nucleotides: TGTGCCAGCAGCCGCAACCCGGGTTTTGGCACTGAAGCTTTCTTT.

This clonotype has ten or more counts. The genes are TRBV6-6 and TRBJ2-7; no clear D gene. V was clipped by 2 bases and J by 0 bases, with 5 bases between them. The CDR3 loop spans 13 amino acids. Germline V lookup: CDR1 MNHNY, CDR2 SVGAGI (reference sequence). The CDR3 reads CASSYTYSYEQYF. CDR3 DNA: TGTGCCAGCAGTTACACGTACTCCTACGAGCAGTACTTC.

Many counts were recorded for this clonotype. The chain is built from TRBV5-1 and TRBJ1-5; D remains ambiguous. Per germline, CDR1 SGHRS and CDR2 YFSETQ. V was shortened by 5 bases and J by 2 bases, with 11 bases between the two germline ends. The CDR3 has 14 amino acids. The CDR3 DNA reads as TGCGCCAGCAGTAACGGGGAACGCAATCAGCCCCAGCATTTT. It is translated as CASSNGERNQPQHF.

This clonotype was observed a handful of times. The chain joins TRBV9 to TRBJ2-1; D not certain. The V and J ends lost 0 bases and 12 bases respectively, with 13 bases between them. The CDR3 loop spans 13 amino acids. Germline lookup yields CDR1 SGDLS and CDR2 YYNGEE. The CDR3 coding sequence is TGTGCCAGCAGCGTAGGTATCCAGGACGGGCAGTTCTTC. Translation gives CASSVGIQDGQFF.

This chain links TRBV12-3 or TRBV12-4 with TRBJ1-5; 9 bases agree with TRBD1. The CDR3 has 15 amino acids. With V trimmed by 3 bases and J by 4 bases, 4 bases remained unmatched. The CDR3 loop reads CASSFGQGLNQPQHF. Here the CDR3 DNA reads TGTGCCAGCAGTTTCGGACAGGGGTTAAATCAGCCCCAGCATTTT.

The chain has TRBV2 and TRBJ1-5, with D possibly TRBD1 on 5 matching bases. Looked up from germline, CDR1 is SNHLY and CDR2 is FYNNEI. The CDR3 length is 15 residues. Trimming shortened V by 8 bases and J by 0 bases, and 14 bases separated the two germline ends. The CDR3 DNA sequence: TGTGCCAGCGGTCCCAGGGCTAATAGCAATCAGCCCCAGCATTTT. This gives the protein CASGPRANSNQPQHF.

The chain joins TRBV6-1 to TRBJ1-2; 7 positions agree with TRBD1. The CDR3 is made up of 13 amino acids. CDR1 is MNHNS, CDR2 SASEGT, per germline. Trimming cost V 6 bases and J 4 bases; bases outside gene matches: 5. This CDR3 is CASSQGDSYGYTF. Here the CDR3 DNA reads TGTGCCAGCAGCCAAGGGGACAGCTATGGCTACACCTTC.

In its sample, this clonotype was seen many times. The genes are TRBV7-9 and TRBJ1-1; D unclear. This CDR3 region has 14 residues. Germline loops: CDR1 SEHNR, CDR2 FQNEAQ (reference sequence). V was trimmed by 1 base and J by 3 bases, leaving 9 bases between them. CDR3 bases: TGTGCCAGCAGCTTAGTCGGAGCGGACACTGAAGCTTTCTTT. Its protein product is CASSLVGADTEAFF. The full variable domain, in which reference TRBV7-9 and TRBJ1-1 provide the parts outside the CDR3, is DTGVSQNPRHKITKRGQNVTFRCDPISEHNRLYWYRQTLGQGPEFLTYFQNEAQLEKSRLLSDRFSAERPKGSFSTLEIQRTEQGDSAMYLCASSLVGADTEAFFGQGTRLTVV.

This chain connects TRBV24-1 to TRBJ1-6, with 9 bases aligning to TRBD1. J gave up 8 bases and V 3 bases, and 4 bases lay outside the gene matches. The germline V gene encodes CDR1 KGHDR and CDR2 SFDVKD. The CDR3 loop spans 15 amino acids. The CDR3 loop reads CATSDRDRVHSPLHF. CDR3 coding DNA: TGTGCCACCAGTGATCGGGACAGGGTCCATTCACCCCTCCACTTT.